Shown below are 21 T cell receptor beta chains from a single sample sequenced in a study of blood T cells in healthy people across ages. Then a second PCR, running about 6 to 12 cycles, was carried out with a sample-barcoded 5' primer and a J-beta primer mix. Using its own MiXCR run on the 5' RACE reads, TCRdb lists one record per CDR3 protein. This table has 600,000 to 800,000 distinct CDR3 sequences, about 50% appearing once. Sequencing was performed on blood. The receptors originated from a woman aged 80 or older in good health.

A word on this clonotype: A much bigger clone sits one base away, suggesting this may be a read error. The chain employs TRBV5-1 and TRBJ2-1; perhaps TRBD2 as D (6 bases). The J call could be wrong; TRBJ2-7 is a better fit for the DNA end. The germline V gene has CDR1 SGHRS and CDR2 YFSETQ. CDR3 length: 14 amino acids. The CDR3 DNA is TGCGCCAGCAGCTCCCTAGCGACCTACAATGAGCAGTACTTC. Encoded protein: CASSSLATYNEQYF.

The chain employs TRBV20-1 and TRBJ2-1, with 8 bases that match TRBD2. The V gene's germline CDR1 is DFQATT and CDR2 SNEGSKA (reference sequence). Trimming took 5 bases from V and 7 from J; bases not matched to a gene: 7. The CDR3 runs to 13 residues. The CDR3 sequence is CSAPGTRGNEQFF. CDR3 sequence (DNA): TGCAGTGCTCCCGGGACTAGAGGGAATGAGCAGTTCTTC.

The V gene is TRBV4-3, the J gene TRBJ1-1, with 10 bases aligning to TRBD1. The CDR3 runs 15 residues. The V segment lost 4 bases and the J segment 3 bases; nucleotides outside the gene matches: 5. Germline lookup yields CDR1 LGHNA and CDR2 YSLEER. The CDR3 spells CASSPDRGRYTEAFF. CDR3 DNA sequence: TGCGCCAGCAGCCCAGACAGGGGGCGGTACACTGAAGCTTTCTTT.

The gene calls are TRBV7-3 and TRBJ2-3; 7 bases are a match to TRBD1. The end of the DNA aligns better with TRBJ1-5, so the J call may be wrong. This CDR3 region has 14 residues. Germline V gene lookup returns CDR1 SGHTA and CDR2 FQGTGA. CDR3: CASRTSGGTDTQHF. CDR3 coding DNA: TGTGCCAGTCGGACTAGCGGGGGGACAGATACGCAGCATTTT.

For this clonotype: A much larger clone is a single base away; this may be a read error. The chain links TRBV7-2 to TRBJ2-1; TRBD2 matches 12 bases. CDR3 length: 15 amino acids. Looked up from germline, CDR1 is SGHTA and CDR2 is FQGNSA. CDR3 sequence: CAGSRTSGASGEQFF. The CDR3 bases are TGTGCCGGCAGCCGGACTAGCGGGGCCAGCGGTGAGCAGTTCTTC. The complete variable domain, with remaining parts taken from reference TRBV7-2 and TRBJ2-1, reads GAGVSQSPSNKVTEKGKDVELRCDPISGHTALYWYRQSLGQGLEFLIYFQGNSAPDKSGLPSDRFSAERTGGSVSTLTIQRTQQEDSAVYLCAGSRTSGASGEQFFGPGTRLTVL.

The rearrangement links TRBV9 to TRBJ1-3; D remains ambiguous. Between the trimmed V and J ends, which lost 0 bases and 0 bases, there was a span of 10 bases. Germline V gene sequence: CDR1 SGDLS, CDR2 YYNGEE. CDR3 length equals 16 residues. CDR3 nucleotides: TGTGCCAGCAGCGTAGGTGCGATTTCCTCTGGAAACACCATATATTTT. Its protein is CASSVGAISSGNTIYF.

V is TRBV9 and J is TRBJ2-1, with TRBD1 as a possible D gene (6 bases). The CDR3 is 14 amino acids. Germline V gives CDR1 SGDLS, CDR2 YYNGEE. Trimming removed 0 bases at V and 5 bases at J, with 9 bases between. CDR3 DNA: TGTGCCAGCAGCGTAGCTTACAGGGACAATGAGCAGTTCTTC. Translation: CASSVAYRDNEQFF.

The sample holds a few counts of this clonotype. CDR3 nucleotides: TGTGCCAGCACCCTGACTCGGGACAGACCTACCCAGCATTTT. Translated, it gives CASTLTRDRPTQHF. This chain joins TRBV7-9 and TRBJ1-5, with 7 positions matching TRBD1. V shed 7 bases, J shed 11 bases, and the junction held 14 bases outside the gene matches. The CDR3 length is 14 residues. CDR1 is SEHNR and CDR2 is FQNEAQ in the germline V gene (reference sequence).

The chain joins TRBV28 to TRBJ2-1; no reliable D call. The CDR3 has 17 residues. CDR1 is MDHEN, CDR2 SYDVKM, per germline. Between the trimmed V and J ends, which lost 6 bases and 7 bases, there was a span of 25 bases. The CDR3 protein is CASSTNILGPWRNEQFF. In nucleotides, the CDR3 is TGTGCCAGCAGCACGAACATTCTCGGACCTTGGCGGAATGAGCAGTTCTTC.

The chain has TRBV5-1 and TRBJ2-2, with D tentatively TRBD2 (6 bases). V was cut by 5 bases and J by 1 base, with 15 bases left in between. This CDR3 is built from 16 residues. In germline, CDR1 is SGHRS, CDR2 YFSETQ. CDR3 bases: TGCGCCAGCAGGGAGCGGGCGGAATTGAACACCGGGGAGCTGTTTTTT. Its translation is CASRERAELNTGELFF.

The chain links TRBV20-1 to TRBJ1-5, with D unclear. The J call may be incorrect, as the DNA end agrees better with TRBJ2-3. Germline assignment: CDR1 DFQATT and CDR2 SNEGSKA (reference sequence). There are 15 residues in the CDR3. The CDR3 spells CSAFGRSHSNQPQYF. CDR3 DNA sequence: TGCAGTGCTTTCGGACGGAGCCATAGCAATCAGCCCCAGTATTTT.

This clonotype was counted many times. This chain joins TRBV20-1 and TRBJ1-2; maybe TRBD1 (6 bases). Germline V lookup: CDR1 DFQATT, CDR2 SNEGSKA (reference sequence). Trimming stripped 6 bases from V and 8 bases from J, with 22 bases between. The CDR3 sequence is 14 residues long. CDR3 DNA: TGCAGTGCCGCGCTCACAGGGACCACCGGAGGCTACACCTTC. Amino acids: CSAALTGTTGGYTF.

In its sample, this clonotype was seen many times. This chain's CDR3 is CASSLTSGVNNEQFF. The CDR3 coding sequence is TGCGCCAGCAGCCTGACTAGCGGGGTTAACAATGAGCAGTTCTTC. The rearrangement uses TRBV5-1 and TRBJ2-1; 11 bases match TRBD2. Looked up from germline, CDR1 is SGHRS and CDR2 is YFSETQ. V lost 4 bases to trimming and J lost 5 bases; unmatched junction nucleotides: 5. The CDR3 runs 15 residues. Drawing the rest from reference TRBV5-1 and TRBJ2-1, the complete variable domain is KAGVTQTPRYLIKTRGQQVTLSCSPISGHRSVSWYQQTPGQGLQFLFEYFSETQRNKGNFPGRFSGRQFSNSRSEMNVSTLELGDSALYLCASSLTSGVNNEQFFGPGTRLTVL.

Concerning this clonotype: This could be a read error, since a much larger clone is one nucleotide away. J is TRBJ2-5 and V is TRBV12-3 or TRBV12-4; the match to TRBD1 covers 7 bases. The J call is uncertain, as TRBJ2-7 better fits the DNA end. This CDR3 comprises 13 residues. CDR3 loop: CASSHDREYEQYF. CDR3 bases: TGTGCCAGCAGTCATGACAGGGAGTACGAGCAGTACTTC.

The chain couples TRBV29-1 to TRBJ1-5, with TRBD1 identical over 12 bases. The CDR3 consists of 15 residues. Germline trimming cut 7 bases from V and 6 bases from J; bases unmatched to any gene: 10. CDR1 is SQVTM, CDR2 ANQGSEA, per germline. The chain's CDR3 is CSAALGTGGGQPQHF. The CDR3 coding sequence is TGCAGCGCCGCTTTAGGGACAGGGGGCGGTCAGCCCCAGCATTTT. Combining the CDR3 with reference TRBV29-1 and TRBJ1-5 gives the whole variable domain SAVISQKPSRDICQRGTSLTIQCQVDSQVTMMFWYRQQPGQSLTLIATANQGSEATYESGFVIDKFPISRPNLTFSTLTVSNMSPEDSSIYLCSAALGTGGGQPQHFGDGTRLSIL.

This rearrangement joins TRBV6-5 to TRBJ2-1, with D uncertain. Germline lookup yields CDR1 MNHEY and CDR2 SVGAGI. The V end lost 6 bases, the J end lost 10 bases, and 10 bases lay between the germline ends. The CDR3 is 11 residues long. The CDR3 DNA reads TGTGCCAGCAGCTCCCGGCGAGAGCAGTTCTTC. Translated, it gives CASSSRREQFF.

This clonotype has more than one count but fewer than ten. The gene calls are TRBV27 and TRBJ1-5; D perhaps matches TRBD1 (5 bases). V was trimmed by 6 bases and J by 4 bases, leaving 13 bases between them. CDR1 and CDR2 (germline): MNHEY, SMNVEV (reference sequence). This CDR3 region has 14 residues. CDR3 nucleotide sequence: TGTGCCAGCAGCACGGGCCCAGGGAATCAGCCCCAGCATTTT. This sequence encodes CASSTGPGNQPQHF.

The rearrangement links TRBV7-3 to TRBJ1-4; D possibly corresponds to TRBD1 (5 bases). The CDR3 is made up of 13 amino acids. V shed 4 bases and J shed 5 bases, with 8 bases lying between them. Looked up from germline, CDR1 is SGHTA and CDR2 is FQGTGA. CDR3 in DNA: TGTGCCAGCAGCTCGGGACCAAATGAAAAACTGTTTTTT. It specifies CASSSGPNEKLFF.

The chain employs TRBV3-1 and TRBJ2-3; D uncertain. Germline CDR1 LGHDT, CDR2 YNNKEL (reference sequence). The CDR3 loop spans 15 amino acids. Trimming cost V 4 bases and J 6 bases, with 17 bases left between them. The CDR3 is CASSLTRRRADTQYF. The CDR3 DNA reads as TGTGCCAGCAGCCTCACTCGAAGAAGGGCGGATACGCAGTATTTT.

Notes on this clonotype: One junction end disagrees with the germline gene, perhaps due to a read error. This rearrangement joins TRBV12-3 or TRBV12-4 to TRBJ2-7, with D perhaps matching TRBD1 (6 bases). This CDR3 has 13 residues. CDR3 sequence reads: CASSVDSSHEQYF. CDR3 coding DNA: TGTGCCAGCAGTGTGGACAGCTCCCACGAGCAGTACTTC.

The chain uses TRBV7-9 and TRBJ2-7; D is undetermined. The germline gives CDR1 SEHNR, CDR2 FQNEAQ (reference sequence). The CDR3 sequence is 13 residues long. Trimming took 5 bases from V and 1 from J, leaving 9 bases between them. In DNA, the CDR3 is TGTGCCAGCAGCCCCGGGTGGTCCTACGAGCAGTACTTC. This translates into CASSPGWSYEQYF.